This entry lists 9 T cell receptor beta chains sequenced from one sample in a study of cytomegalovirus exposure and HLA in healthy donors. The primer mix had 60 Vbeta and 13 Jbeta primers. TCRdb keeps only in-frame clones here, not all; method: immunoSEQ multiplex PCR. The sample gives around 210,000 clones, around 77% of which show up once; roughly 3% is in the top ten. What was sequenced was PBMCs. These TCRs come from a woman in her 30s in good health and CMV-seronegative.

This chain uses TRBV7-9 with TRBJ1-1; the D is unclear. Germline assignment: CDR1 SEHNR and CDR2 FQNEAQ (reference sequence). The CDR3 sequence is 13 residues long. V was shortened by 4 bases and J by 6 bases, with 12 bases between the two germline ends. As DNA, the CDR3 is TGTGCCAGCAGCTACCTCGAGGGCGCTGAAGCTTTCTTT. Its protein product is CASSYLEGAEAFF.

This sequence joins TRBV2 and TRBJ2-6, with 9 positions matching TRBD1. The CDR3 runs to 15 residues. V was pared by 5 bases and J by 2 bases, with 1 base of the junction left unmatched. The germline V gene encodes CDR1 SNHLY and CDR2 FYNNEI. The CDR3 sequence is CASSRDRAGANVLTF. Written as DNA, the CDR3 is TGTGCCAGCAGTCGGGACAGGGCTGGGGCCAACGTCCTGACTTTC.

A few counts support this clone. V is TRBV7-9 and J is TRBJ2-7, with 10 nucleotides matching TRBD1. CDR1 SEHNR and CDR2 FQNEAQ come from the germline V gene (reference sequence). The CDR3 has 17 residues. With 5 bases clipped from V and 3 bases from J, the junction kept 13 bases outside the gene matches. The CDR3 DNA sequence: TGTGCCAGCAGCCCGTTGATTTGGACAGGGGGGGTCTACGAGCAGTACTTC. Amino acid sequence: CASSPLIWTGGVYEQYF.

The chain combines TRBV2 with TRBJ1-6; 7 positions match TRBD1. Trimming took 6 bases from V and 8 from J; bases not matched to a gene: 13. CDR3 length: 16 residues. CDR1 is SNHLY, CDR2 FYNNEI, per germline. The CDR3 spells CASRARQGRIDSPLHF. The CDR3 nucleotides read TGTGCCAGCAGGGCGCGACAGGGTAGAATCGATTCACCCCTCCACTTT.

There are a few counts of this clone. The junction does not match germline at one end; this may be a read error. The chain employs TRBV9 and TRBJ1-2, with D hard to call. This CDR3 contains 12 residues. Germline loops: CDR1 SGDLS, CDR2 YYNGEE. This CDR3 is CASTSPPPGYPF. The CDR3 coding sequence is TGTGCCAGCACTAGTCCCCCTCCTGGCTACCCCTTC.

The sample holds one count of this clone. The genes are TRBV4-2 and TRBJ2-7, with D unresolved. Germline CDR1 LGHNA, CDR2 YNFKEQ. Trimming left V 1 base short and J 4 bases short, with 8 bases between. CDR3 length equals 13 residues. CDR3 in amino acids: CASSQAPFYEQYF. In DNA, the CDR3 is TGTGCCAGCAGCCAAGCCCCATTTTACGAGCAGTACTTC.

The chain has TRBV10-3 and TRBJ2-7; D might be TRBD1 (6 bases). Trimming stripped 0 bases from V and 2 bases from J, with 11 bases between. The CDR3 runs to 15 residues. The germline V gene encodes CDR1 ENHRY and CDR2 SYGVKD. CDR3 nucleotide sequence: TGTGCCATCAGTGAGTCACAGGGCAGGACCTACGAGCAGTACTTC. Translated: CAISESQGRTYEQYF.

This sequence joins TRBV5-4 and TRBJ1-1; tentatively, D is TRBD1 (6 bases). CDR3 length equals 16 residues. The V end lost 1 base, the J end lost 5 bases, and 18 bases lay between the germline ends. CDR1 is SGHNT and CDR2 is YYREEE in the germline V gene (reference sequence). CDR3 coding DNA: TGTGCCAGCAGCTTGAAATGGGACACCCTTGGGACTGAAGCTTTCTTT. It encodes CASSLKWDTLGTEAFF.

The chain employs TRBV13 and TRBJ1-2, with TRBD1 matching over 8 bases. This CDR3 region has 16 residues. Germline V gives CDR1 PRHDT, CDR2 FYEKMQ (reference sequence). V lost 5 bases to trimming and J lost 4 bases; unmatched junction nucleotides: 12. For the CDR3, the DNA is TGTGCCAGCAGCACCCGCCCAGGGACAGGTCGCTATGGCTACACCTTC. Translating it yields CASSTRPGTGRYGYTF. The full variable domain, its missing parts supplied by reference TRBV13 and TRBJ1-2, is AAGVIQSPRHLIKEKRETATLKCYPIPRHDTVYWYQQGPGQDPQFLISFYEKMQSDKGSIPDRFSAQQFSDYHSELNMSSLELGDSALYFCASSTRPGTGRYGYTFGSGTRLTVV.